This passage covers 21 T cell receptor beta chains from one sample sequenced in a study of siplizumab effects on memory and regulatory T cells. The table came from immunoSEQ multiplex PCR; TCRdb's copy has only in-frame clones and leaves some out. The sample consists of around 100,000 clones, about nine tenths of them appearing once. The source material was CD4+ T cells sorted from blood. The receptors originated from a human donor in good health.

V gene TRBV7-8 combines with J gene TRBJ2-2; D perhaps matches TRBD2 (5 bases). CDR1 and CDR2 from the germline V gene are SGHVS and FQNEAQ. Trimming removed 1 base at V and 5 bases at J, with 8 bases between. This CDR3 is built from 14 residues. CDR3 amino acids: CASSLVAGTGELFF. The DNA for the CDR3 is TGTGCCAGCAGCTTAGTCGCGGGTACCGGGGAGCTGTTTTTT.

The J gene is TRBJ2-1, the V gene TRBV7-6; TRBD2 aligns across 8 bases. The trim removed 1 base at V and 3 bases at J, leaving 14 bases unmatched. The CDR3 has 19 amino acids. The germline V gene encodes CDR1 SGHVS and CDR2 FNYEAQ. The CDR3 bases are TGTGCCAGCAGCTTAGGTCCCCGCGGGCGGGGGGTAAACTACAATGAGCAGTTCTTC. It codes for CASSLGPRGRGVNYNEQFF.

The V call is TRBV7-9, the J call TRBJ1-2; D is uncertain. CDR3 length: 13 amino acids. V dropped 5 bases and J dropped 6 bases, with 13 bases sitting between them. Germline-derived CDR1 and CDR2 are SEHNR and FQNEAQ (reference sequence). CDR3 sequence (DNA): TGTGCCAGCAGCCCCCCCACGAGCGATGGCTACACCTTC. Translation gives CASSPPTSDGYTF.

The chain links TRBV4-2 to TRBJ1-5, with D unresolved. The CDR3 spans 15 residues. CDR1 and CDR2 (germline): LGHNA, YNFKEQ. V shed 0 bases and J shed 0 bases, with 6 bases lying between them. The CDR3 reads CASSQELISNQPQHF. For the CDR3, the DNA is TGTGCCAGCAGCCAAGAACTGATTAGCAATCAGCCCCAGCATTTT.

The chain uses TRBV19 and TRBJ2-7; the match to TRBD1 covers 9 bases. Germline V lookup: CDR1 LNHDA, CDR2 SQIVND (reference sequence). V shed 5 bases and J 2 bases; nucleotides not matched to a gene: 4. The length of the CDR3 is 14 residues. The CDR3 region has the DNA TGTGCCAGTAGTTTGCGGGACAGGGCCTACGAGCAGTACTTC. It encodes CASSLRDRAYEQYF.

The rearrangement links TRBV28 to TRBJ1-1, with a tentative D call TRBD1 (5 bases). The germline V and J ends were trimmed by 7 bases and 4 bases, with 16 bases remaining between them. Germline V gene lookup returns CDR1 MDHEN and CDR2 SYDVKM. The CDR3 covers 14 residues. The CDR3 is CASTLSLTGTEAFF. The CDR3 DNA follows: TGTGCCAGCACCCTTTCTTTAACAGGCACTGAAGCTTTCTTT.

The chain joins TRBV21-1 to TRBJ2-5; the D segment call TRBD2 is taken from the table without a DNA check. TRBV21-1 is classified as a pseudogene. The CDR3 consists of 15 residues. The CDR3 loop reads CASSKLAEYQETQYF. The CDR3 nucleotides are TGTGCCAGCAGCAAACTAGCGGAGTACCAAGAGACCCAGTACTTC.

This clone showed up just a few times. The chain combines TRBV21-1 with TRBJ2-2; the listed D gene, TRBD2, was not tested against the DNA. TRBV21-1 is a pseudogene locus. The CDR3 consists of 16 residues. The CDR3 bases are TGTGCCAGCAGCAAACCTAGCGGGGGAATTCACGGGGAGCTGTTTTTT. As protein: CASSKPSGGIHGELFF.

The rearrangement uses TRBV7-2 and TRBJ1-4, with D possibly TRBD1 on 5 matching bases. The CDR3 has 16 residues. Between the trimmed V and J ends, which lost 1 base and 5 bases, there was a span of 14 bases. Germline CDR1 is SGHTA and CDR2 is FQGNSA. CDR3 sequence reads: CASSLGLDRGNEKLFF. CDR3 bases: TGTGCCAGCAGCTTAGGTCTAGACAGAGGAAATGAAAAACTGTTTTTT. Full variable domain (rest looked up from reference TRBV7-2 and TRBJ1-4): GAGVSQSPSNKVTEKGKDVELRCDPISGHTALYWYRQSLGQGLEFLIYFQGNSAPDKSGLPSDRFSAERTGGSVSTLTIQRTQQEDSAVYLCASSLGLDRGNEKLFFGSGTQLSVL.

This chain links TRBV19 with TRBJ1-2; the match to TRBD1 covers 7 bases. From germline, CDR1 is LNHDA and CDR2 SQIVND (reference sequence). The length of the CDR3 is 13 residues. J gave up 6 bases and V 5 bases, and 6 bases lay outside the gene matches. The CDR3 loop is CASSPQGRDGYTF. DNA for the CDR3: TGTGCCAGTAGTCCACAGGGGAGAGATGGCTACACCTTC.

J is TRBJ2-5 and V is TRBV11-2, with D possibly TRBD2 on 5 matching bases. The CDR3 loop spans 14 amino acids. CDR1 is SGHAT and CDR2 is FQNNGV in the germline V gene. Trimming cost V 8 bases and J 5 bases, with 18 bases left between them. The CDR3 nucleotides are TGTGCCAGCGGCCAAAGCGGTGGGATGGAGACCCAGTACTTC. Residues: CASGQSGGMETQYF.

This CDR3 is CASSADRGAAEAFF. The CDR3 DNA sequence: TGTGCCAGCAGCGCCGACAGGGGGGCGGCTGAAGCTTTCTTT. The V gene is TRBV11-2, the J gene TRBJ1-1, with 9 bases aligning to TRBD1. Germline V gives CDR1 SGHAT, CDR2 FQNNGV. After removal of 5 bases from V and 6 bases from J, the junction contained 7 bases not matched to a gene. CDR3 length: 14 amino acids.

The count of this clone is one. The J gene is TRBJ1-4, the V gene TRBV4-1; no clear D. The germline gives CDR1 MGHRA, CDR2 YSYEKL. V dropped 0 bases and J dropped 11 bases, with 10 bases sitting between them. This CDR3 comprises 13 residues. The CDR3 region has the DNA TGCGCCAGCAGCCAAGATGTCGCGCGGAAACTGTTTTTT. Amino acid sequence: CASSQDVARKLFF.

The chain links TRBV7-2 to TRBJ2-7, with 11 positions matching TRBD2. Germline-derived CDR1 and CDR2 are SGHTA and FQGNSA. This CDR3 region has 14 residues. V was pared by 3 bases and J by 6 bases, with 4 bases of the junction left unmatched. CDR3 nucleotide sequence: TGTGCCAGCAGCTTTAGCGGGGGGGTCTCCGAGCAGTACTTC. It encodes CASSFSGGVSEQYF.

This CDR3 is CSVQGAHEQYF. CDR3 coding DNA: TGCAGTGTGCAGGGAGCCCACGAGCAGTACTTC. This rearrangement joins TRBV20-1 to TRBJ2-7; D possibly uses TRBD1 or TRBD2 (5 bases each). CDR1 and CDR2 from the germline V gene are DFQATT and SNEGSKA (reference sequence). V was trimmed by 7 bases and J by 5 bases, leaving 12 bases between them. CDR3 size: 11 residues.

The table lists this clone with a count of one. J is TRBJ1-1 and V is TRBV27; D is undetermined. This CDR3 region has 15 residues. The germline V gene has CDR1 MNHEY and CDR2 SMNVEV (reference sequence). V lost 1 base and J lost 5, with 14 bases in between. This chain's CDR3 is CASSLFLPGRTEAFF. The CDR3 bases are TGTGCCAGCAGTTTATTTTTACCGGGGAGGACTGAAGCTTTCTTT.

J is TRBJ2-2 and V is TRBV5-1; 9 bases map to TRBD2. V lost 1 base and J lost 5; bases outside the gene matches: 3. The CDR3 consists of 15 residues. Looked up from germline, CDR1 is SGHRS and CDR2 is YFSETQ. The CDR3 protein is CASSLRGLATGELFF. The CDR3 DNA follows: TGCGCCAGCAGCTTGAGGGGACTAGCTACCGGGGAGCTGTTTTTT.

The chain employs TRBV18 and TRBJ2-2; possibly TRBD2 for D (7 bases). V lost 3 bases, J lost 0 bases, and 17 bases lay in between. The CDR3 is 18 amino acids. Germline V gene data show CDR1 as KGHSH and CDR2 as LQKENI. The CDR3 reads CASSPRAGALANTGELFF. CDR3 nucleotide sequence: TGTGCCAGCTCACCGCGTGCGGGGGCCCTAGCGAACACCGGGGAGCTGTTTTTT.

The rearrangement uses TRBV9 and TRBJ2-1, with 10 positions matching TRBD2. Trimming took 0 bases from V and 5 from J; bases not matched to a gene: 8. CDR1 and CDR2 from the germline V gene are SGDLS and YYNGEE. This CDR3 is 17 amino acids long. The CDR3 DNA is TGTGCCAGCAGCGTAGATGGACGGACTAGCGGTAACAATGAGCAGTTCTTC. Translating it yields CASSVDGRTSGNNEQFF.

The gene calls are TRBV27 and TRBJ1-1, with a tentative D call TRBD1 (5 bases). The CDR3 contains 13 residues. The germline gives CDR1 MNHEY, CDR2 SMNVEV (reference sequence). Trimming left V 6 bases short and J 3 bases short, with 11 bases between. The CDR3 DNA follows: TGTGCCAGCAGACGGGGGGGGGACACTGAAGCTTTCTTT. This encodes CASRRGGDTEAFF.

The rearrangement uses TRBV9 and TRBJ2-5; D is tentatively TRBD1 or TRBD2 (5 bases each). The CDR3 is 15 amino acids. Germline loops: CDR1 SGDLS, CDR2 YYNGEE. V was pared by 0 bases and J by 0 bases, with 9 bases between. CDR3 coding DNA: TGTGCCAGCAGCGTAGGGTGGGGGAACCAAGAGACCCAGTACTTC. Translated, it gives CASSVGWGNQETQYF.